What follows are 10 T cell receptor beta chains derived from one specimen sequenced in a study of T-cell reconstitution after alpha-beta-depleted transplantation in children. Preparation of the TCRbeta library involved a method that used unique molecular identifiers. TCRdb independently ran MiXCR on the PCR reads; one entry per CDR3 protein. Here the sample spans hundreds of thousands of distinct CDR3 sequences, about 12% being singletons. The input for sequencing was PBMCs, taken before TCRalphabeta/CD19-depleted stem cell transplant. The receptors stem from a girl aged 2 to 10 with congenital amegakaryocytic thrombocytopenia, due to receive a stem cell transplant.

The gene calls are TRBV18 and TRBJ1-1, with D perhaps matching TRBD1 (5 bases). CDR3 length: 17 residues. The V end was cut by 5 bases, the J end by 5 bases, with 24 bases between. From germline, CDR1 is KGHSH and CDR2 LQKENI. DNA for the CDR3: TGTGCCAGCTCAGAGATAACCGGGACCCTCGGCGGGACTGAAGCTTTCTTT. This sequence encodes CASSEITGTLGGTEAFF.

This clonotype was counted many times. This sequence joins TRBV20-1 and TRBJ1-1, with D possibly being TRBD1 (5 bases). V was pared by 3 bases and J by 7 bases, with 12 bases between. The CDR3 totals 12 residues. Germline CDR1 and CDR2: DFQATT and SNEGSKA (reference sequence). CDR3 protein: CSARVGRLEAFF. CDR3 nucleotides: TGCAGTGCTAGGGTGGGACGGCTTGAAGCTTTCTTT.

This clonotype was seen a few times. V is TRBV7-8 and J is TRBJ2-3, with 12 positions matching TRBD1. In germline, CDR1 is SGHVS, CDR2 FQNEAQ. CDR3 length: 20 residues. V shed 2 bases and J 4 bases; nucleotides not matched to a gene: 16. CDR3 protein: CASSLWDLGTGGRGADTQYF. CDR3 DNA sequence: TGTGCCAGCAGCTTATGGGATTTGGGGACAGGGGGCCGAGGGGCAGATACGCAGTATTTT. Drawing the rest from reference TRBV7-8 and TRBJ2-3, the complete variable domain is GAGVSQSPRYKVAKRGQDVALRCDPISGHVSLFWYQQALGQGPEFLTYFQNEAQLDKSGLPSDRFFAERPEGSVSTLKIQRTQQEDSAVYLCASSLWDLGTGGRGADTQYFGPGTRLTVL.

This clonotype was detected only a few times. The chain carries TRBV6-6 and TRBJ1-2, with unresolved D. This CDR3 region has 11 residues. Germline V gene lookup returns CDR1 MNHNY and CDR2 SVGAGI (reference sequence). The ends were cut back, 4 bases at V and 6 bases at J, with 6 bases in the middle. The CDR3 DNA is TGTGCCAGCAGTTTTGTAGATGGCTACACCTTC. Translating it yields CASSFVDGYTF.

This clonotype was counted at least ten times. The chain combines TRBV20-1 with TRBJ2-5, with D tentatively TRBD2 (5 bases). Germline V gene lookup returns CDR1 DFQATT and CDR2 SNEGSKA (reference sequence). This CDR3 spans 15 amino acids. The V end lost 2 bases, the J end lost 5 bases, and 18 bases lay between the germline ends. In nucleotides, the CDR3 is TGCAGTGCTAGACATGAAGTGTGGGGAGAGGAGACCCAGTACTTC. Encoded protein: CSARHEVWGEETQYF.

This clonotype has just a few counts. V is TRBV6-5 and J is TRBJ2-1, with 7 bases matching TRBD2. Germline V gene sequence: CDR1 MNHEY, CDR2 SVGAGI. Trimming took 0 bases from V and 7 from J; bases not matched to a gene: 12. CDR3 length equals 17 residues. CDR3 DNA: TGTGCCAGCAGTTACTCTTGGGAGCGGGGCATCATTAATGAGCAGTTCTTC. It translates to CASSYSWERGIINEQFF.

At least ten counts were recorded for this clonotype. The CDR3 DNA reads as TGCAGCGTTGAGGGTGGGGCCTACGAGCAGTACTTC. Its protein product is CSVEGGAYEQYF. The V gene is TRBV29-1, the J gene TRBJ2-7; D gene unclear. V gave up 3 bases and J gave up 2 bases, with 8 bases separating them. CDR3 length: 12 amino acids. The V gene's germline CDR1 is SQVTM and CDR2 ANQGSEA.

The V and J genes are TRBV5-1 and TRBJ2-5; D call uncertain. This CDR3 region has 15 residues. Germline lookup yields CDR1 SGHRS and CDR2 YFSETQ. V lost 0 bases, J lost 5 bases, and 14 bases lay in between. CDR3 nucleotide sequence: TGCGCCAGCAGCTTGGAATCGATCCTCGCGGAGACCCAGTACTTC. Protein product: CASSLESILAETQYF.

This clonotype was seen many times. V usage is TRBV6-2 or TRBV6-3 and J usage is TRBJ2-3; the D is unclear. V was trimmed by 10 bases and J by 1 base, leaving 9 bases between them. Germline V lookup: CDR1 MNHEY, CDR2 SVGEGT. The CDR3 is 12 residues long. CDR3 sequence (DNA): TGTGCCACAGCTGCAGGCACAGATACGCAGTATTTT. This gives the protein CATAAGTDTQYF.

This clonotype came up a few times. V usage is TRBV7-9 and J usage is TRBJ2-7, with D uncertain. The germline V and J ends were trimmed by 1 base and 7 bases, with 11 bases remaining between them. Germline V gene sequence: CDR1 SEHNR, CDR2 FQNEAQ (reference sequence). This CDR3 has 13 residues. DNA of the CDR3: TGTGCCAGCAGCTTAGAACCCGCAATGGAGCAGTACTTC. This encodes CASSLEPAMEQYF.